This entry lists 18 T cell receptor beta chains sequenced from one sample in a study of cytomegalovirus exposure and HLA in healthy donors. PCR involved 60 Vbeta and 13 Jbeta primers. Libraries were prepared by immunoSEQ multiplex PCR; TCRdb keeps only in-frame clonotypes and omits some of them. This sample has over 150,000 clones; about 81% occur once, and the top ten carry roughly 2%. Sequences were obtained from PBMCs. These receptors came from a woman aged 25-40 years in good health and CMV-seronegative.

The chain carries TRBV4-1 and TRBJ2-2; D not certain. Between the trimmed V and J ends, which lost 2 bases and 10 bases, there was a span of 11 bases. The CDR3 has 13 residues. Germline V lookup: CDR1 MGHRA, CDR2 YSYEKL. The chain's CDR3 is CASSQSTFVELFF. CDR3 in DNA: TGCGCCAGCAGCCAATCGACATTTGTGGAGCTGTTTTTT.

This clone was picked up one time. CDR3 nucleotides: TGTGCCAGCACCCTACGCGGACAGGGCTACGAGCAGTACTTC. Its protein is CASTLRGQGYEQYF. This chain connects TRBV2 to TRBJ2-7; 8 nucleotides agree with TRBD1. Germline assignment: CDR1 SNHLY and CDR2 FYNNEI. The V gene end was trimmed by 7 bases and the J gene end by 3 bases; junction bases not matched to a gene: 8. The CDR3 is made up of 14 amino acids. Complete variable domain (other parts from reference TRBV2 and TRBJ2-7): EPEVTQTPSHQVTQMGQEVILRCVPISNHLYFYWYRQILGQKVEFLVSFYNNEISEKSEIFDDQFSVERPDGSNFTLKIRSTKLEDSAMYFCASTLRGQGYEQYFGPGTRLTVT.

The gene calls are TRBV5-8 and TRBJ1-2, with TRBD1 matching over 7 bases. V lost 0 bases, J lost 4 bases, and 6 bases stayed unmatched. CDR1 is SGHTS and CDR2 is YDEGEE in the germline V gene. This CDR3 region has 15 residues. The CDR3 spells CASSLVPGDSYGYTF. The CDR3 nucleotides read TGTGCCAGCAGCTTGGTTCCAGGGGACAGCTATGGCTACACCTTC.

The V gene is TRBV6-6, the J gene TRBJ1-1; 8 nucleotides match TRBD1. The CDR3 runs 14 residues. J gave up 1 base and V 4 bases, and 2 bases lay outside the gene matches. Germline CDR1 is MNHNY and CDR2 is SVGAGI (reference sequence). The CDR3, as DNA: TGTGCCAGCAGTTTGACAGGGGCGAACACTGAAGCTTTCTTT. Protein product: CASSLTGANTEAFF.

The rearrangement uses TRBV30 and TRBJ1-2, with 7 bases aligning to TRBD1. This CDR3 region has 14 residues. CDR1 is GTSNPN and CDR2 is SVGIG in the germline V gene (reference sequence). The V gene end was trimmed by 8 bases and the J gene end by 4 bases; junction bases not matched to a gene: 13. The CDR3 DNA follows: TGTGCCCAGGGAAGGGAAGGGGGCGCCTATGGCTACACCTTC. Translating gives CAQGREGGAYGYTF.

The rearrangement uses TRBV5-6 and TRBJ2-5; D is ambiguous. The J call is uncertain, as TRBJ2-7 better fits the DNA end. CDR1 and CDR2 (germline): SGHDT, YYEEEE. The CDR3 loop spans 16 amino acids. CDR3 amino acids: CASSLWAGLLLYEQYF. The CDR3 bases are TGTGCCAGCAGCTTGTGGGCCGGCCTTTTGTTATACGAGCAGTACTTC.

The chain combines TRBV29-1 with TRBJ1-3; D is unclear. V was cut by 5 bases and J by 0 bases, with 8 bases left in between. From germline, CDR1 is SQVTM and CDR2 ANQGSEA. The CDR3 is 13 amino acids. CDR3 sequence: CSVQHSSGNTIYF. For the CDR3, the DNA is TGCAGCGTTCAGCACAGCTCTGGAAACACCATATATTTT.

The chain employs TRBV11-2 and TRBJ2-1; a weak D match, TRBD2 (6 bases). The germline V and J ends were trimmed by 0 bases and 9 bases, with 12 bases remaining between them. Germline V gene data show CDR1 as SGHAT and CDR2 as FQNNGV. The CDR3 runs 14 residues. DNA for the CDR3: TGTGCCAGCAGCTTAGAATTTTTCGGGGGTGAGCAGTTCTTC. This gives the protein CASSLEFFGGEQFF.

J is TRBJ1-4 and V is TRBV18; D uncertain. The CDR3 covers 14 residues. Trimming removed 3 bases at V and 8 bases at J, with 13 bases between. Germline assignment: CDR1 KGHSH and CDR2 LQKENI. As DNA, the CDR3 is TGTGCCAGCTCACCCGGTCTGTTTGAGGAAAAACTGTTTTTT. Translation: CASSPGLFEEKLFF.

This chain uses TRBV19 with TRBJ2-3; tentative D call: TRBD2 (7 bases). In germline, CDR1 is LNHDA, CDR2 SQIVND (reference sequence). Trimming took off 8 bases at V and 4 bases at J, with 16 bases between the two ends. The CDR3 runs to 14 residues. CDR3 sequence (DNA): TGTGCCAGTGCCCTACGGGGGGCATCAGATACGCAGTATTTT. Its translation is CASALRGASDTQYF.

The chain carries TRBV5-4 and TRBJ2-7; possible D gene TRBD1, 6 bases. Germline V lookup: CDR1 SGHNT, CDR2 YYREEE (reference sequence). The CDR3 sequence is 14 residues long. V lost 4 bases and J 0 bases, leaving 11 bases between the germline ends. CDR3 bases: TGTGCCAGCAGCAGTGACAGGTCCTCCTACGAGCAGTACTTC. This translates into CASSSDRSSYEQYF.

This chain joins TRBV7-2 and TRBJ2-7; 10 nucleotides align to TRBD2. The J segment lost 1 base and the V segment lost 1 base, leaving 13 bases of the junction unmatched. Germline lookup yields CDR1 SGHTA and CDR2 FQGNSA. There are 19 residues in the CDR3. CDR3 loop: CASSLVIRSGRAVSYEQYF. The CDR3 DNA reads TGTGCCAGCAGCTTAGTTATTAGAAGCGGGAGGGCCGTATCCTACGAGCAGTACTTC.

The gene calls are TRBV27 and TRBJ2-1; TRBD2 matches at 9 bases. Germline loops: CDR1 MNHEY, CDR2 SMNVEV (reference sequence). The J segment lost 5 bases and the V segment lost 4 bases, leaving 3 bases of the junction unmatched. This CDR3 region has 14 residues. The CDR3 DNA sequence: TGTGCCAGCAGTTCCCTAGCGGGGCACAATGAGCAGTTCTTC. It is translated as CASSSLAGHNEQFF.

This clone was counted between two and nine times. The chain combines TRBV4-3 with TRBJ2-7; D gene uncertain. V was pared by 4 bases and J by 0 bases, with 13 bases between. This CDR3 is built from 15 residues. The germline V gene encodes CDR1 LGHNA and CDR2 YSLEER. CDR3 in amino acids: CASSPNVDNSYEQYF. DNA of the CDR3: TGCGCCAGCAGCCCAAACGTAGACAACTCCTACGAGCAGTACTTC.

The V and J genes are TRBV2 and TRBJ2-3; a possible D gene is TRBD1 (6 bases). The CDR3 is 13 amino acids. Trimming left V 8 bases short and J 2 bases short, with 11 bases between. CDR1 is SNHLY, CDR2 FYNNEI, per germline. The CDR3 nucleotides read TGTGCCAGCGAGTTGGGGGCCACAGATACGCAGTATTTT. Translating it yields CASELGATDTQYF. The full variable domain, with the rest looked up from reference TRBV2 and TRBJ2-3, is EPEVTQTPSHQVTQMGQEVILRCVPISNHLYFYWYRQILGQKVEFLVSFYNNEISEKSEIFDDQFSVERPDGSNFTLKIRSTKLEDSAMYFCASELGATDTQYFGPGTRLTVL.

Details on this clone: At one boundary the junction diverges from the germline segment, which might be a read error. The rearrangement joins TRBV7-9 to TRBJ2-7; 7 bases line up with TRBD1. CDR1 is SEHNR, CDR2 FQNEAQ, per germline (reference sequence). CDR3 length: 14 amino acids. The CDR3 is CSSSSLRGSYEQYF. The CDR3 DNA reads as TGTTCCAGCAGCTCGCTCAGGGGGTCCTACGAGCAGTACTTC. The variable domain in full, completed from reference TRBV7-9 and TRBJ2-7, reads DTGVSQNPRHKITKRGQNVTFRCDPISEHNRLYWYRQTLGQGPEFLTYFQNEAQLEKSRLLSDRFSAERPKGSFSTLEIQRTEQGDSAMYLCSSSSLRGSYEQYFGPGTRLTVT.

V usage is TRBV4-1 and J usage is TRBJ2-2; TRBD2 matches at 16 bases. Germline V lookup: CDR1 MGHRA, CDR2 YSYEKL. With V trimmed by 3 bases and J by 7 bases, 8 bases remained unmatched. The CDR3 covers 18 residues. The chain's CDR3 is CASSQGTSGRAVGGELFF. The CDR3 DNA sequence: TGCGCCAGCAGCCAGGGGACTAGCGGGAGGGCCGTCGGCGGGGAGCTGTTTTTT.

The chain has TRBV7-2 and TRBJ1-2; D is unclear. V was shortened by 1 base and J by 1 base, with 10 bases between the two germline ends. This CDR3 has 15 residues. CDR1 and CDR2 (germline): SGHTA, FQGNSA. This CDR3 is CASSLDGNRNYGYTF. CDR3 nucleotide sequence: TGTGCCAGCAGCTTAGACGGGAACCGTAACTATGGCTACACCTTC.